This TCR beta chain was recovered during a study of spatial heterogeneity in lung cancer. General study findings and limits: Counts of expanded intratumoral alpha and beta TCRs tracked tumor mutation counts.

V lost 6 bases, J lost 0 bases, and 11 bases lay in between. The CDR3 is made up of 15 amino acids. Germline-derived CDR1 and CDR2 are MNHEY and SVGAGI. Time point meaning: sample taken at primary tumor resection. Donation came from 70 or so patients with untreated early-stage non-small cell lung cancer. Whole RNA, isolated from tumor, nontumor lung or frozen PBMC, was sequenced without prior sorting. This clonotype was counted at least ten times. The target antigen is unknown. Each TCR cDNA molecule bore a unique molecular identifier. TCRdb itself ran the 5' RACE reads through MiXCR, one entry per CDR3 protein. Of about 3,600 distinct CDR3 sequences in the sample, approximately 4% were seen once.

This receptor was taken from a male donor with early-stage non-small cell lung cancer. The chain is built from TRBV6-5 and TRBJ2-2; D may be TRBD1 (6 bases). Specimen: lung tumor tissue, collected at surgery. Here the CDR3 reads CASRTGFANTGELFF. The CDR3 DNA reads as TGTGCCAGCAGAACAGGGTTCGCGAACACCGGGGAGCTGTTTTTT.